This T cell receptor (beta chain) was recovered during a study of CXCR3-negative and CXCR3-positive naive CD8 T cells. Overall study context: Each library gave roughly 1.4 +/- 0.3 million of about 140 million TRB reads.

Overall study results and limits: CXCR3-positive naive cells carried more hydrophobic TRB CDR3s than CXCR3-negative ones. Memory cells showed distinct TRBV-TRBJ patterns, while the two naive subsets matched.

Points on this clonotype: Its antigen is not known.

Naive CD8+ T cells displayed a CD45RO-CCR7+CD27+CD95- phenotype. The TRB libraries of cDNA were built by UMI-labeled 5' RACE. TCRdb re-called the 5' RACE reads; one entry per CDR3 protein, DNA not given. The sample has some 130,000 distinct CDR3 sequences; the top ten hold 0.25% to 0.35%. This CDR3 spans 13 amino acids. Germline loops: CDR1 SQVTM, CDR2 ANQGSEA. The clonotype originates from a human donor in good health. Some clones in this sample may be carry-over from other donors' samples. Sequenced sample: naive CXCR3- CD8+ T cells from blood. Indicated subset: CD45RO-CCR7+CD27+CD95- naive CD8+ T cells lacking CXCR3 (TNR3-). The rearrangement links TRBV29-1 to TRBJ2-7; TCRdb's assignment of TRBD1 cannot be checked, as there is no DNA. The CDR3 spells CSGSGGSSYEQYF.